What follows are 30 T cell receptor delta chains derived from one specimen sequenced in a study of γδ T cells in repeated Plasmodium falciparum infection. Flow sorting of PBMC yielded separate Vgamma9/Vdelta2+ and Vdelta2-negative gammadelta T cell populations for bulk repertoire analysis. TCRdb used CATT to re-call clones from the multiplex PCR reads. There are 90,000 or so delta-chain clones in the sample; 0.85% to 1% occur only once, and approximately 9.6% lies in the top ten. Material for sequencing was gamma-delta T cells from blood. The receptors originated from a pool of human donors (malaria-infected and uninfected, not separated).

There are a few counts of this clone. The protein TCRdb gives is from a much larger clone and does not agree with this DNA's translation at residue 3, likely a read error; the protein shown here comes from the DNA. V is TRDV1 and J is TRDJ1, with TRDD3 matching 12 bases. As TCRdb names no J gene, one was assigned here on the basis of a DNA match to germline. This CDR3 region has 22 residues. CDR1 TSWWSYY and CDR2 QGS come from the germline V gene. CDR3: CAPGELRFFLPYWGIHSDKLIF. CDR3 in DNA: TGTGCTCCTGGGGAACTAAGGTTTTTCCTACCGTACTGGGGGATACATTCCGATAAACTCATCTTT.

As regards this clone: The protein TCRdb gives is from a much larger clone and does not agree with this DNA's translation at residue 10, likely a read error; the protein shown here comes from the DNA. The CDR3 region is CALFSSRDKPIF. For the CDR3, the DNA is TGTGCTCTTTTTTCCTCCCGGGATAAACCCATCTTT. V is TRDV1 and J is TRDJ1, with D maybe TRDD3 (6 bases). This CDR3 region has 12 residues. Germline V gene sequence: CDR1 TSWWSYY, CDR2 QGS.

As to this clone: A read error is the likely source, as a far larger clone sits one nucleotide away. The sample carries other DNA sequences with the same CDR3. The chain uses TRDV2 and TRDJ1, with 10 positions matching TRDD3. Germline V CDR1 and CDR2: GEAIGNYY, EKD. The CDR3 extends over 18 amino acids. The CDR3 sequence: CACDPASLGDPHTDKLIF. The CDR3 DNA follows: TGTGCCTGTGACCCAGCATCACTGGGGGATCCTCACACCGATAAACTCATCTTC.

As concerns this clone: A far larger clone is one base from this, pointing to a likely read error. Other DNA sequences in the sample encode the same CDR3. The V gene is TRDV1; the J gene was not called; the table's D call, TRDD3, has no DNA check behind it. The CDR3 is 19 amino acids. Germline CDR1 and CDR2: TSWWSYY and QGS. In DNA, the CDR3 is TGTGCTCTTGGGGAAGGCTATTCCTACCTTTACCCGCAACGCGATAAGCTCATCTTT. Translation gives CALGEGYSYLYPQRDKLIF.

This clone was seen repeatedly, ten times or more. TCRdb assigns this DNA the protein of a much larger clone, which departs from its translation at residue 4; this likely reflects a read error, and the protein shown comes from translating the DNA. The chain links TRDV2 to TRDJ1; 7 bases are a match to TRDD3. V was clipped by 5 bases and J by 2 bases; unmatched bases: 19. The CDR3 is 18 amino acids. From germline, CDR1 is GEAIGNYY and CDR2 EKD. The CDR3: CACGTLESLGGLTDKLIF. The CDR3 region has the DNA TGTGCCTGTGGCACGCTAGAGTCGCTGGGGGGATTGACCGATAAACTCATCTTT.

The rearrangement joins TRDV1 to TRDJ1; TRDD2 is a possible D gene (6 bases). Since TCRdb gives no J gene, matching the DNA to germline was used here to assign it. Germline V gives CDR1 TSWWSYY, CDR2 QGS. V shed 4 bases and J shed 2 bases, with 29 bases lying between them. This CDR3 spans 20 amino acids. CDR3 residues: CALGGNLCLLPRGQTDKLIF. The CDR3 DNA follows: TGTGCTCTTGGGGGAAACCTATGCCTCCTTCCGCGGGGACAAACCGATAAACTCATCTTT.

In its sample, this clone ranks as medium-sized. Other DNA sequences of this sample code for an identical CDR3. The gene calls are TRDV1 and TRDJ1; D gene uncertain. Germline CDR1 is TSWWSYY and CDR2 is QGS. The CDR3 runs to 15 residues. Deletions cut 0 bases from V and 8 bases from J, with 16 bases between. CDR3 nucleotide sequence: TGTGCTCTTGGGGAACTCCTAGTAGTCCAGGGAAAACTCATCTTT. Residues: CALGELLVVQGKLIF.

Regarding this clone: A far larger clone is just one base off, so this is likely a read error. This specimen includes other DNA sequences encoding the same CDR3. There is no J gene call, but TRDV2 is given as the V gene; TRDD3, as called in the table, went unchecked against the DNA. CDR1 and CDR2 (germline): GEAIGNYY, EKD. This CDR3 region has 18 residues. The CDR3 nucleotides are TGTGCCTGTGACAAAATTTCCTGGGGGATACGTGTCACCGATAAACTCATCTTC. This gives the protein CACDKISWGIRVTDKLIF.

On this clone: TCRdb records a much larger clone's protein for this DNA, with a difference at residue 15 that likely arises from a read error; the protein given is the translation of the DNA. The CDR3 spells CALGELPVGDDYTDELIF. For the CDR3, the DNA is TGTGCTCTTGGGGAACTTCCGGTGGGGGACGACTACACCGATGAACTCATCTTT. The chain recombines TRDV1 with TRDJ1; 7 bases are shared with TRDD3. TCRdb is silent on the J gene; assignment here came from matching the DNA to germline. This CDR3 region has 18 residues. Germline V lookup: CDR1 TSWWSYY, CDR2 QGS.

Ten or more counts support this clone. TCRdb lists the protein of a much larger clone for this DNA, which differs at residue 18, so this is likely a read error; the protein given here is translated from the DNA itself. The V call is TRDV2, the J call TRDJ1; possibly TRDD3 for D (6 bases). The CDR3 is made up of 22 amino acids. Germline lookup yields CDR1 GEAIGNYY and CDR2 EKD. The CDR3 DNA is TGTGCCTGTGACCCCATTTTGGCTGGGGACCCTAGTAGGGTCTTCGACACCAATAAACTCATCTTT. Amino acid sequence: CACDPILAGDPSRVFDTNKLIF.

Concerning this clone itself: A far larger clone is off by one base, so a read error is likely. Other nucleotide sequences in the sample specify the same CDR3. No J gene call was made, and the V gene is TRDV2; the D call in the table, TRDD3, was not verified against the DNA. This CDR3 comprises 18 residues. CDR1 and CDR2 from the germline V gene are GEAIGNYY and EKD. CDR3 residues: CACDKGDTATSQTDKLIF. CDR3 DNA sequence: TGTGCCTGTGACAAGGGGGATACGGCCACATCGCAGACCGATAAACTAATCTTT.

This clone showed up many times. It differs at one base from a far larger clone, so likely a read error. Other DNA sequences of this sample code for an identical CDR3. This chain's CDR3 is CALRTGGLVYTDKLIF. The CDR3 coding sequence is TGTGCTTTAAGAACTGGGGGATTGGTGTACACCGATAAGCTCATCTTT. The rearrangement uses TRDV1 and TRDJ1; 10 bases match TRDD3. CDR1 and CDR2 (germline): TSWWSYY, QGS. This CDR3 has 16 amino acids.

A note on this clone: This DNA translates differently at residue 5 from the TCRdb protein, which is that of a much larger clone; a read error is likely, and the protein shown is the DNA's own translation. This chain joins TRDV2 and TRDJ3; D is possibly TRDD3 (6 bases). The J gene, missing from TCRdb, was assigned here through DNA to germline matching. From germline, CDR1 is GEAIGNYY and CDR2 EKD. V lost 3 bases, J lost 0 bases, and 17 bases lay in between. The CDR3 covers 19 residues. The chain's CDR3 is CACDAVGGESSWDTRQMFF. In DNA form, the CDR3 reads TGTGCCTGTGACGCCGTTGGGGGGGAAAGCTCCTGGGACACCCGACAGATGTTTTTC.

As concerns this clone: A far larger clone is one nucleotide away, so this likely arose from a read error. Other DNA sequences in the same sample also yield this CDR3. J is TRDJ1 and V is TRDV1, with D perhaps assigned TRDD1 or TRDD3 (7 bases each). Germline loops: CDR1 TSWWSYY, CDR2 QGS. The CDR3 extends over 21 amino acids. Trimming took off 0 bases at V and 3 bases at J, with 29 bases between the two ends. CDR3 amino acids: CALGELKGYWGIRNRADKLIF. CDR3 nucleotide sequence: TGTGCTCTTGGGGAACTCAAAGGGTACTGGGGAATACGAAATAGAGCCGATAAACTCATCTTT.

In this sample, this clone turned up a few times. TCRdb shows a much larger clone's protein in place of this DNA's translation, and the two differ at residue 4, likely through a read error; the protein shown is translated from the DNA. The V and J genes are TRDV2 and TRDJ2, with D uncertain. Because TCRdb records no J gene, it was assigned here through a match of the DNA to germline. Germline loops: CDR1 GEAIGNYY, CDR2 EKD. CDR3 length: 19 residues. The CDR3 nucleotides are TGTGCCTGTGGCACCGTGAATACTCACGACTCAGTCGGGACAGCACAACTCTTCTTT. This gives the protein CACGTVNTHDSVGTAQLFF.

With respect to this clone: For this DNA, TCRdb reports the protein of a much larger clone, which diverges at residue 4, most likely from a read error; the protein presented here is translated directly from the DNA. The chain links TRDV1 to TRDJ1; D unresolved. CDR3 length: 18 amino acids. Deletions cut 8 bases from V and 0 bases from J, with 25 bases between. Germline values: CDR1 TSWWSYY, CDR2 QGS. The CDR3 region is CALRNPSRPPLDTDKLIF. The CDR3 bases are TGTGCTCTTAGGAACCCGAGTCGCCCGCCCTTAGACACCGATAAACTCATCTTT.

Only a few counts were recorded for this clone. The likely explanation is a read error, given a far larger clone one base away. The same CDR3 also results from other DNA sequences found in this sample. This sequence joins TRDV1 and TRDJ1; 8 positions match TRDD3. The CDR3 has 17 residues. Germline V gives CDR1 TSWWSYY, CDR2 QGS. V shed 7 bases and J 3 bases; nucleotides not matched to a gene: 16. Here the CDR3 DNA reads TGTGCTCTTGCGACTCTCCTACGAGGGATACGATCCGATAAACTCATCTTT. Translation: CALATLLRGIRSDKLIF.

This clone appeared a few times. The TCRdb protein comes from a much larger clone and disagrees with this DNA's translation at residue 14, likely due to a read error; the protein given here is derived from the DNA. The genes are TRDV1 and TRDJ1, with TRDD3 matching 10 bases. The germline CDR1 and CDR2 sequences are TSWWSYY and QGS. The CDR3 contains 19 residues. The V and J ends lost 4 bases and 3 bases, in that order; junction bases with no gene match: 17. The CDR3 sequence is CALGVPQWGILLIADKLIF. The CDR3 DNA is TGTGCTCTTGGGGTCCCACAATGGGGGATACTATTGATCGCCGATAAACTCATCTTT.

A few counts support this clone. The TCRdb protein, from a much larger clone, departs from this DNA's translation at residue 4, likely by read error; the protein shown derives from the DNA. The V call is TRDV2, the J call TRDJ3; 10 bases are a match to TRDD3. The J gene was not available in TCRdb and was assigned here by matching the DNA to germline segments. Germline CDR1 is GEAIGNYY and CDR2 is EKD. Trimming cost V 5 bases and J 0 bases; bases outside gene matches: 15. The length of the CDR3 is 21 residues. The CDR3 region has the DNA TGTGCCTGTGGCTCGTCCTGTACTGGGGGATTGGTCTCCTGGGACACCCGACAGATGTTTTTC. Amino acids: CACGSSCTGGLVSWDTRQMFF.

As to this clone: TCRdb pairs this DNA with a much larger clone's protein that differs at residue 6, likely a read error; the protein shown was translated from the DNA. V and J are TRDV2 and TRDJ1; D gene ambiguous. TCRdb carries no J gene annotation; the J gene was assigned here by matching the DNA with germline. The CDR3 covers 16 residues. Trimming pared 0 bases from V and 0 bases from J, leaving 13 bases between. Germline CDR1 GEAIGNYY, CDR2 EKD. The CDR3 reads CACDTYLTKNTDKLIF. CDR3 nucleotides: TGTGCCTGTGACACCTACCTGACAAAAAACACCGATAAACTCATCTTT.

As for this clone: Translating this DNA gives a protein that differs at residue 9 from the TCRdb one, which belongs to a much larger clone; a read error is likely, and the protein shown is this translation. This chain's CDR3 is CALGECPYALRTDKLIF. The CDR3 nucleotides are TGTGCTCTTGGGGAATGCCCCTATGCCCTGAGGACCGATAAACTCATCTTT. The chain is built from TRDV1 and TRDJ1; D unresolved. TCRdb does not report a J gene; here it was assigned by matching the DNA to germline references. V was shortened by 2 bases and J by 2 bases, with 18 bases between the two germline ends. Germline V CDR1 and CDR2: TSWWSYY, QGS. The CDR3 is 17 residues long.

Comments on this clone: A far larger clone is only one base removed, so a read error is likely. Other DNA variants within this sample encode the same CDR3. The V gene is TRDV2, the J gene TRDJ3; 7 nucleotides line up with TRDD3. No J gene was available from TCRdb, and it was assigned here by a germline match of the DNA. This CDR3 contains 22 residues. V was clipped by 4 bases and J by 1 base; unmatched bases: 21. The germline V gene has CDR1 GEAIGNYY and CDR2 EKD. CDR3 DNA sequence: TGTGCCTGTGATCGGATCCCTAAACTGGGGATAGACGGGTCCTGGGACACCCGACAGATGTTTTTC. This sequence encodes CACDRIPKLGIDGSWDTRQMFF.

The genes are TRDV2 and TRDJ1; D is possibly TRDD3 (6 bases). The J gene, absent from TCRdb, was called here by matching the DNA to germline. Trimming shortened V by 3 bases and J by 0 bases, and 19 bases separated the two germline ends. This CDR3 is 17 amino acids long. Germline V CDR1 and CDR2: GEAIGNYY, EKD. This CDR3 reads CACDARQLGGNTDKLIF. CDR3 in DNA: TGTGCCTGTGACGCCAGGCAACTGGGAGGCAACACCGATAAACTCATCTTT.

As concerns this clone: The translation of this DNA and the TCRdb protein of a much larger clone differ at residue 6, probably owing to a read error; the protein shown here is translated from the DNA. The CDR3 sequence: CACDTLDWIPYTDKLIF. In DNA form, the CDR3 reads TGTGCCTGTGACACCTTGGACTGGATCCCGTACACCGATAAACTCATCTTT. The chain recombines TRDV2 with TRDJ1; perhaps TRDD3 as D (5 bases). The J gene, not given by TCRdb, was assigned here from a germline match of the nucleotide sequence. The CDR3 contains 17 residues. CDR1 is GEAIGNYY and CDR2 is EKD in the germline V gene. Trimming pared 0 bases from V and 0 bases from J, leaving 16 bases between.

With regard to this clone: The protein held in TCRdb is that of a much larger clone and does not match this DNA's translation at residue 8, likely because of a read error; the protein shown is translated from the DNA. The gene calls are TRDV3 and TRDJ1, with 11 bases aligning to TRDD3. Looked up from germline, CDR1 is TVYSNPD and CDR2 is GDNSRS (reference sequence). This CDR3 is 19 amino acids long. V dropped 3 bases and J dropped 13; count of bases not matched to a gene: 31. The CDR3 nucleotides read TGTGCCTTCTACCTGGCCTTCCTTCCATCTTTTGGGGGATACGCAAGCGGCATCTTT. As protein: CAFYLAFLPSFGGYASGIF.

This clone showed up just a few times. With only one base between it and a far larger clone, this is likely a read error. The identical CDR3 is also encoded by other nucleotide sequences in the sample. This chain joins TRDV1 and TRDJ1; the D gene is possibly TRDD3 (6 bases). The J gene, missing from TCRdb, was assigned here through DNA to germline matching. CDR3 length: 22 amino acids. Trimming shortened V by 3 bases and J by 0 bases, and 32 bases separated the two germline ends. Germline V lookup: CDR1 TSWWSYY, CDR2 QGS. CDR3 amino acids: CALGEPTLGWGSLEEDTDKLIF. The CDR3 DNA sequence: TGTGCTCTTGGGGAGCCGACGTTGGGGTGGGGGTCACTAGAAGAGGACACCGATAAACTCATCTTT.

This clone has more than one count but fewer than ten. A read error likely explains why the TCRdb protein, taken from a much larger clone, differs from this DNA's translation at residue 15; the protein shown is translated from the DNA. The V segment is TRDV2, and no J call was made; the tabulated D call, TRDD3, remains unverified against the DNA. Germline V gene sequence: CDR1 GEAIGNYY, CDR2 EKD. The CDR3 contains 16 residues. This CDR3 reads CACDTRWGTYTDKLTF. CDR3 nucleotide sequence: TGTGCCTGTGACACGCGGTGGGGGACCTACACCGATAAACTCACCTTT.

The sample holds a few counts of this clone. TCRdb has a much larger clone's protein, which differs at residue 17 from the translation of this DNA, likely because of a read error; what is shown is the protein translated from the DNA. The CDR3 DNA sequence: TGTGCTCTTGGGACGTCGGCCTTCTCCGTACTGGGGGATACATCGGGTATCGATAAACTCATCTTT. Protein: CALGTSAFSVLGDTSGIDKLIF. V usage is TRDV1 and J usage is TRDJ1; 12 bases are a match to TRDD3. The J gene, left out of TCRdb, was set here by checking the DNA against germline. Per germline, CDR1 TSWWSYY and CDR2 QGS. Trimming at V came to 5 bases and at J to 4 bases, leaving 26 bases not matched to a gene. CDR3 length equals 22 residues.

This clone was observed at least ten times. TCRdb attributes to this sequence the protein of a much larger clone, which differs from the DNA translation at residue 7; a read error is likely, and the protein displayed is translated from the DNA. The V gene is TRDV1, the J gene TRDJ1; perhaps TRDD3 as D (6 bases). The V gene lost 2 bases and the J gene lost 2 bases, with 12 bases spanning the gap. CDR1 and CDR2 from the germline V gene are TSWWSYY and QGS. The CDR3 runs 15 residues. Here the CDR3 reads CALGEVKDTTDKLIF. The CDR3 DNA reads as TGTGCTCTTGGGGAAGTAAAGGATACAACCGATAAACTCATCTTT.

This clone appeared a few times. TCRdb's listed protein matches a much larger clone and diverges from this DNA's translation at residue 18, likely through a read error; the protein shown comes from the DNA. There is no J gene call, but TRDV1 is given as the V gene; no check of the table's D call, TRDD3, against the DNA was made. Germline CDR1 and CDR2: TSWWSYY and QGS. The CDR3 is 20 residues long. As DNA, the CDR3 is TGTGCTCTTGGGGGCCGACCAAGACCTGAGCGGTCCTGGGACACCCGACAGGTGTTTTTC. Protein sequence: CALGGRPRPERSWDTRQVFF.